The clone carrying this T cell receptor (beta chain) was found a few times. TCRdb redid the calling of the 5' RACE reads with MiXCR, one entry per CDR3 protein. This sample has more than 110,000 distinct CDR3 sequences; more than 13% occur once, and the top ten carry about 29%. The CDR3 has 16 amino acids. The germline V and J ends were trimmed by 0 bases and 5 bases, with 16 bases remaining between them. The germline V gene has CDR1 MGHRA and CDR2 YSYEKL. The sample belongs to a study of T-cell memory formation after mild COVID-19. Study-level background: Clusters were largely donor specific.

This chain links TRBV4-1 with TRBJ1-1; D is unclear. The clonotype comes from an adult woman who had mild COVID-19 (a few samples of this study predate the infection). Cell type and time point are not known. Sequenced material: PBMCs or a T cell subset sorted from them (not recorded which). DNA for the CDR3: TGCGCCAGCAGCCAAGATAGGGTGGAGGGTGAGACTGAAGCTTTCTTT. This gives the protein CASSQDRVEGETEAFF.